The 28 T cell receptor beta chains presented below share a single source sample, sequenced in a study of blood T cell repertoires in COVID-19. Sequencing was performed with immunoSEQ multiplex PCR; in TCRdb, only in-frame clones are kept and a portion is missing. The sample shows over 200,000 clones, 70% to 90% of them seen only once. The sequencing input was PBMCs or T cells enriched from blood (not recorded which). These receptors originate from a man between 25 and 39 years old who had recovered from COVID-19.

The CDR3 is CASRALNTEAFF. CDR3 sequence (DNA): TGTGCCAGCAGGGCACTGAACACTGAAGCTTTCTTT. The chain links TRBV2 to TRBJ1-1, with D unclear. The V gene lost 6 bases and the J gene lost 0 bases, with 5 bases spanning the gap. This CDR3 comprises 12 residues. Germline V lookup: CDR1 SNHLY, CDR2 FYNNEI.

The CDR3 DNA sequence: TGTGCCTGGAGTCACTCGACAGATACGCAGTATTTT. Encoded protein: CAWSHSTDTQYF. The chain carries TRBV30 and TRBJ2-3; D gene uncertain. The germline V and J ends were trimmed by 2 bases and 3 bases, with 6 bases remaining between them. CDR3 length equals 12 residues. Germline lookup yields CDR1 GTSNPN and CDR2 SVGIG (reference sequence).

V is TRBV6-5 and J is TRBJ1-1; unclear D gene. Germline V gene sequence: CDR1 MNHEY, CDR2 SVGAGI. V gave up 7 bases and J gave up 2 bases, with 5 bases separating them. CDR3 length: 11 amino acids. CDR3 protein: CASILNTEAFF. The CDR3 coding sequence is TGTGCCAGCATCCTAAACACTGAAGCTTTCTTT.

The rearrangement joins TRBV6-5 to TRBJ1-1, with a tentative D call TRBD1 (6 bases). The germline CDR1 and CDR2 sequences are MNHEY and SVGAGI. The CDR3 is 14 amino acids. V shed 6 bases and J shed 1 base, with 12 bases lying between them. This CDR3 is CASRTGHSNTEAFF. The DNA for the CDR3 is TGTGCCAGCAGGACGGGACACTCGAACACTGAAGCTTTCTTT.

This clone was counted once. V and J are TRBV27 and TRBJ1-6; D is undetermined. The CDR3 is 16 amino acids. Looked up from germline, CDR1 is MNHEY and CDR2 is SMNVEV (reference sequence). Deletions cut 6 bases from V and 0 bases from J, with 12 bases between. CDR3 sequence (DNA): TGTGCCAGCAGCCCTCGTTTCAGCTCCTATAATTCACCCCTCCACTTT. Translation: CASSPRFSSYNSPLHF.

V gene TRBV7-2 combines with J gene TRBJ2-7; the match to TRBD1 covers 9 bases. CDR1 is SGHTA and CDR2 is FQGNSA in the germline V gene. This CDR3 has 15 amino acids. The trim removed 4 bases at V and 2 bases at J, leaving 6 bases unmatched. CDR3 DNA sequence: TGTGCCAGCAGCTCGCGGGGACAGGGCCCCTACGAGCAGTACTTC. It translates to CASSSRGQGPYEQYF.

The chain couples TRBV28 to TRBJ1-5, with D unclear. V dropped 3 bases and J dropped 2 bases, with 11 bases sitting between them. The CDR3 spans 15 residues. Germline CDR1 reads MDHEN; CDR2 reads SYDVKM. The CDR3 DNA is TGTGCCAGCAGTTTTGGAGGGTACGGCAATCAGCCCCAGCATTTT. This translates into CASSFGGYGNQPQHF.

This clone was detected once. The chain recombines TRBV3-1 (or the pseudogene TRBV3-2) with TRBJ2-7, with D possibly matching TRBD2 (6 bases). The CDR3 has 15 amino acids. Per the germline V gene, CDR1 is LGHDT and CDR2 is YNNKEL (reference sequence). The V end lost 1 base, the J end lost 5 bases, and 15 bases lay between the germline ends. The CDR3 region is CASSQVLRGIHEQYF. DNA for the CDR3: TGTGCCAGCAGCCAAGTTCTCCGCGGGATCCACGAGCAGTACTTC.

The chain is built from TRBV12-3 or TRBV12-4 and TRBJ2-7; D is unresolved. Trimming removed 3 bases at V and 6 bases at J, with 6 bases between. The CDR3 contains 11 residues. The CDR3 DNA reads as TGTGCCAGCAGTTTGATCAGCGAGCAGTACTTC. It specifies CASSLISEQYF.

V usage is TRBV19 and J usage is TRBJ1-5; tentative D call: TRBD1 (6 bases). With 5 bases removed from V and 7 bases from J, the gap between germline ends came to 15 bases. The CDR3 sequence is 14 residues long. Germline V gives CDR1 LNHDA, CDR2 SQIVND (reference sequence). CDR3 DNA sequence: TGTGCCAGTAGTCAGGTACAGGGTCCCCAGCCCCAGCATTTT. This encodes CASSQVQGPQPQHF.

CDR3 sequence (DNA): TGTGCCAGCAGCGCCCTAGCGGGGGGTCTAGATACGCAGTATTTT. Translating it yields CASSALAGGLDTQYF. The rearrangement links TRBV9 to TRBJ2-3; 11 bases agree with TRBD2. CDR3 length: 15 amino acids. Germline loops: CDR1 SGDLS, CDR2 YYNGEE. V shed 3 bases, J shed 5 bases, and the junction held 5 bases outside the gene matches.

V and J are TRBV19 and TRBJ2-2; the D gene is possibly TRBD1 (5 bases). The germline V and J ends were trimmed by 5 bases and 0 bases, with 10 bases remaining between them. Germline assignment: CDR1 LNHDA and CDR2 SQIVND (reference sequence). The CDR3 has 15 amino acids. CDR3 in DNA: TGTGCCAGTAGTGCCGGACACACGAACACCGGGGAGCTGTTTTTT. This sequence encodes CASSAGHTNTGELFF.

The gene calls are TRBV10-2 and TRBJ2-3; the D is unclear. Deletions cut 0 bases from V and 8 bases from J, with 9 bases between. The CDR3 sequence is 13 residues long. From germline, CDR1 is WSHSY and CDR2 SAAADI. The CDR3 protein is CASSESSRSTQYF. For the CDR3, the DNA is TGCGCCAGCAGTGAGTCCTCCCGGAGTACGCAGTATTTT.

This chain uses TRBV5-1 with TRBJ2-1; tentative D call: TRBD1 (6 bases). V lost 4 bases and J lost 8, with 16 bases in between. CDR1 is SGHRS and CDR2 is YFSETQ in the germline V gene. The CDR3 is 14 amino acids. The CDR3, as DNA: TGCGCCAGCAGCCGAGGGGGTTCGAGCGATGAGCAGTTCTTC. It translates to CASSRGGSSDEQFF.

About this clone: A read error may produce the germline difference seen at one junction end. This chain links TRBV7-9 with TRBJ2-7; D is unresolved. The germline V gene encodes CDR1 SEHNR and CDR2 FQNEAQ (reference sequence). CDR3 length: 14 amino acids. The CDR3 nucleotides read TGTGCCAGCACCTTAGGGTTCGGGTCCTACGAGCAGTACTTC. It encodes CASTLGFGSYEQYF.

The rearrangement joins TRBV10-3 to TRBJ1-5, with D uncertain. The germline gives CDR1 ENHRY, CDR2 SYGVKD. The germline V and J ends were trimmed by 6 bases and 1 base, with 7 bases remaining between them. The CDR3 runs 13 residues. This CDR3 is CAIRDKSNQPQHF. DNA for the CDR3: TGTGCCATCAGAGACAAAAGCAATCAGCCCCAGCATTTT.

This clone was seen just once. The chain carries TRBV6-2 or TRBV6-3 and TRBJ2-3; D perhaps matches TRBD1 (6 bases). CDR1 is MNHEY and CDR2 is SVGEGT in the germline V gene. This CDR3 has 15 residues. V was clipped by 2 bases and J by 2 bases, with 11 bases between them. The CDR3 is CASSYLTGPTDTQYF. The CDR3 DNA is TGTGCCAGCAGTTACCTTACAGGGCCCACAGATACGCAGTATTTT.

This clone occurred a few times. The chain joins TRBV28 to TRBJ1-1; D uncertain. There are 11 residues in the CDR3. Trimming took off 3 bases at V and 10 bases at J, with 9 bases between the two ends. CDR1 and CDR2 (germline): MDHEN, SYDVKM. CDR3 DNA sequence: TGTGCCAGCAGTTTCTCTCGGTTAGCTTTCTTT. It is translated as CASSFSRLAFF.

This chain connects TRBV3-1 (or the pseudogene TRBV3-2) to TRBJ1-3; no definite D call. V dropped 4 bases and J dropped 4 bases, with 8 bases sitting between them. The CDR3 consists of 13 residues. Germline V gene lookup returns CDR1 LGHDT and CDR2 YNNKEL (reference sequence). CDR3 coding DNA: TGTGCCAGCAGCCGAGCCAACGGAAACACCATATATTTT. Its protein is CASSRANGNTIYF.

The chain uses TRBV4-2 and TRBJ1-2; the D gene is possibly TRBD1 (5 bases). The length of the CDR3 is 16 residues. The V gene lost 0 bases and the J gene lost 3 bases, with 14 bases spanning the gap. The germline CDR1 and CDR2 sequences are LGHNA and YNFKEQ. Here the CDR3 DNA reads TGTGCCAGCAGCCAAGATAGGGGCGCAGGCTACTATGGCTACACCTTC. It yields the protein CASSQDRGAGYYGYTF.

The chain combines TRBV5-4 with TRBJ2-2, with TRBD2 matching over 12 bases. Losses at the gene ends were 4 bases for V and 6 bases for J; bases not matched to a gene: 10. Germline-derived CDR1 and CDR2 are SGHNT and YYREEE (reference sequence). This CDR3 contains 17 residues. CDR3 sequence reads: CASSTELAGGLAGELFF. CDR3 nucleotide sequence: TGTGCCAGCAGCACCGAACTAGCGGGAGGCTTGGCCGGGGAGCTGTTTTTT. The full variable domain, its missing parts supplied by reference TRBV5-4 and TRBJ2-2, is ETGVTQSPTHLIKTRGQQVTLRCSSQSGHNTVSWYQQALGQGPQFIFQYYREEENGRGNFPPRFSGLQFPNYSSELNVNALELDDSALYLCASSTELAGGLAGELFFGEGSRLTVL.

This sequence joins TRBV14 and TRBJ2-5; 11 bases line up with TRBD2. Per the germline V gene, CDR1 is SGHDN and CDR2 is FVKESK. The CDR3 length is 18 residues. The V and J ends lost 0 bases and 4 bases, in that order; junction bases with no gene match: 10. The CDR3 DNA follows: TGTGCCAGCAGCCAAGATCGGTCTAGCGGGGGGTCGAGAGAGACCCAGTACTTC. Protein: CASSQDRSSGGSRETQYF.

The rearrangement uses TRBV6-5 and TRBJ1-4; TRBD1 aligns across 9 bases. Germline V gene lookup returns CDR1 MNHEY and CDR2 SVGAGI. The ends lost 6 bases at V and 7 bases at J; junction bases unmatched: 9. The CDR3 totals 15 residues. CDR3 bases: TGTGCCAGCAGCTACACAGGGGGCGCGAGTGAAAAACTGTTTTTT. Amino acids: CASSYTGGASEKLFF.

The sample holds one count of this clone. This chain links TRBV19 with TRBJ1-6; D gene ambiguous. V was trimmed by 1 base and J by 5 bases, leaving 12 bases between them. In germline, CDR1 is LNHDA, CDR2 SQIVND (reference sequence). The CDR3 is made up of 16 amino acids. Here the CDR3 DNA reads TGTGCCAGTAGTATAGGACTCTCAGCAAATAATTCACCCCTCCACTTT. Protein sequence: CASSIGLSANNSPLHF.

The chain joins TRBV7-2 to TRBJ2-1; 8 bases fit TRBD2. CDR3 length equals 15 residues. Germline CDR1 is SGHTA and CDR2 is FQGNSA. V lost 5 bases and J lost 4; bases outside the gene matches: 7. DNA of the CDR3: TGTGCCAGCAGCCTCCGGCGCGGGGGGTACAATGAGCAGTTCTTC. The encoded protein is CASSLRRGGYNEQFF.

This clone showed up just once. The chain joins TRBV9 to TRBJ1-6, with unresolved D. This CDR3 is built from 18 residues. CDR1 and CDR2 from the germline V gene are SGDLS and YYNGEE. V lost 0 bases, J lost 4 bases, and 17 bases lay in between. The CDR3 here is CASSVGPGETSYNSPLHF. In DNA form, the CDR3 reads TGTGCCAGCAGCGTAGGTCCCGGGGAGACCTCTTATAATTCACCCCTCCACTTT.

The rearrangement links TRBV6-1 to TRBJ2-7, with 7 bases lining up with TRBD2. The germline gives CDR1 MNHNS, CDR2 SASEGT. V was clipped by 0 bases and J by 0 bases; unmatched bases: 8. The CDR3 runs to 17 residues. The CDR3, as DNA: TGTGCCAGCAGTGAAGCTGGGGTAGGGGAGGGCTCCTACGAGCAGTACTTC. Encoded protein: CASSEAGVGEGSYEQYF.

The chain couples TRBV18 to TRBJ2-2; TRBD1 matches 8 bases. J lost 3 bases, V lost 3 bases, and 3 bases had no gene match. Germline lookup yields CDR1 KGHSH and CDR2 LQKENI. This CDR3 is 15 amino acids long. DNA of the CDR3: TGTGCCAGCTCACCGACAGGGGAGTACACCGGGGAGCTGTTTTTT. This codes for CASSPTGEYTGELFF.